Sequencing of this TCR beta chain was carried out in a study of tumor-infiltrating lymphocytes in primary liver carcinoma (dated by TCRdb to the late 2010s). Regarding the study in general: Of the five patients, three men and two women aged 30 to 69 years, four had hepatocellular carcinoma and one had combined HCC and intrahepatic cholangiocarcinoma. The tumors of the five patients were staged as T1-T3 N0M0, with maximum diameters ranging from about 4.2 to 10 cm. Each sample produced about 3.5 to 7.13 million productive TCRbeta reads, and read depth showed no significant difference between tissue types. TCRbeta repertoire sequencing, expression microarrays and whole-exome sequencing were combined in the study across five regions of each liver tumor, with adjacent normal tissue and blood also included. A total of roughly 35 specimens from 5 patients went through TCRbeta repertoire sequencing, namely 25 tumor regions, 5 adjacent noncancerous liver tissues and 5 peripheral blood samples. To link TCRbeta repertoire diversity with the local molecular phenotype, the approximately 27 tumor region samples were profiled using Agilent mRNA microarrays. Reproducibility between technical replicate repertoires was high, with correlation coefficients above 0.95 and mean shared-clone rates approximately 0.91.

CDR1 SGHKS and CDR2 YYEKEE were looked up in the germline V gene (reference sequence). V is cut back by 9 bases and J by 3 bases, with 21 bases in the junction unmatched. Including the terminal cysteine and phenylalanine, the CDR3 comprises 20 residues. Kept here is only the CDR3 DNA, which spans 60 bases and is read in frame from base 1. Broad study findings and their caveats: Pairs of tumor regions showed greater repertoire overlap (mean about 35%) than tumor-adjacent pairs (17%) or tumor-blood pairs (roughly 15%), which is consistent with antigen-driven expansion. Only about 7.5-25% of top clones were present in all five regions of a tumor, suggesting spatial heterogeneity of tumor-infiltrating T cells. Only a few patients were included in the study, and the authors note that the findings should be validated in a larger study. Comparison of CD4+ and CD8+ T cell repertoires was precluded by the use of bulk unsorted samples. Only the TCR beta chain was sequenced, which likely underestimates true repertoire diversity because unpaired alpha chains were not captured. Compared with blood, tumors had a significantly larger share of the repertoire taken up by the top 250 clones (p = 0.039).

About this clonotype: There is no known antigen for this receptor. Base quality data are lacking; no much larger clone is found one base away.

TCRbeta-specific cDNA was reverse-transcribed from 500 to 550 ng total RNA using a constant-region primer and ProtoScript II reverse transcriptase. TCRbeta libraries were built with three nested multiplex PCR rounds, a slightly modified ARM-PCR procedure. The first two PCR rounds used multiplex TRBV1-TRBV30 forward primers with a Cbeta reverse primer, each for about 10 cycles. Sample barcodes and Illumina adapters were added in a final 25-cycle PCR with Deep VentR polymerase. Before sequencing, amplicons of 200-500 bp were purified from gel using a QIAquick gel extraction kit. An Illumina HiSeq 2500 was used to sequence the TCRbeta amplicons, generating 250-bp paired-end reads. The original pipeline was this. Trimmomatic v0.33 was used to quality-trim the reads, and FLASH v1.2.11 was used to merge paired reads so that full CDR3 sequences could be recovered. MiGEC v1.2.1b assigned V, D and J germline segments to the rearranged TCRbeta sequences. Clonotype statistics, along with Shannon-Wiener diversity indices, were calculated using VDJtools v1.0.0. To reduce sampling bias, subsequent analyses other than the diversity analysis used only the 250 most abundant clonotypes in each sample. TCRdb redid the processing of the public reads, applying fastp at Q25 and MiXCR, and retained in-frame beta chains. One record per CDR3 amino acid sequence lists the most common genes and DNA. Clone size and V and J calls follow TCRdb, not the original study. Within this sample are tens of thousands of distinct CDR3 sequences, with roughly 80% of them counted one time only. 45% to 50% of the sample goes to the ten largest clones.

Total RNA and DNA were co-extracted from about 19-30 mg of bulk tissue with the AllPrep DNA/RNA mini kit, without cell sorting. Between late 2015 and early 2016, five patients in China with histopathologically diagnosed primary liver carcinoma had their tumors surgically resected. Patients had chronic HBV infection and were treatment-naive at sampling. Each tumor was sampled at five spatially separated regions: the tumor centre plus the superior, inferior, left-lateral and right-lateral poles. Histological examination found more than 80% viable tumor cells in every tumor sample. Fresh tumor and adjacent tissue pieces were bisected, with one half stored in RNAlater at -80 degrees C and the other half sent for histology.

Recombination linked TRBV5-5 to TRBJ2-1; 13 of the junction bases match TRBD2. The sequence was obtained from a man in his forties or fifties with primary liver carcinoma and hepatitis B virus infection. The sample was liver tumor tissue from sampling region 3. The cell subset or site label, as the study defines it: tumor region T3, left-lateral pole. The sequence in DNA is TGTGCCAACTGCACAGAACCGGGACTAGCGGGAAGTGTACTCTACAATGAGCAGTTCTTC. Its amino acids are CANCTEPGLAGSVLYNEQFF.